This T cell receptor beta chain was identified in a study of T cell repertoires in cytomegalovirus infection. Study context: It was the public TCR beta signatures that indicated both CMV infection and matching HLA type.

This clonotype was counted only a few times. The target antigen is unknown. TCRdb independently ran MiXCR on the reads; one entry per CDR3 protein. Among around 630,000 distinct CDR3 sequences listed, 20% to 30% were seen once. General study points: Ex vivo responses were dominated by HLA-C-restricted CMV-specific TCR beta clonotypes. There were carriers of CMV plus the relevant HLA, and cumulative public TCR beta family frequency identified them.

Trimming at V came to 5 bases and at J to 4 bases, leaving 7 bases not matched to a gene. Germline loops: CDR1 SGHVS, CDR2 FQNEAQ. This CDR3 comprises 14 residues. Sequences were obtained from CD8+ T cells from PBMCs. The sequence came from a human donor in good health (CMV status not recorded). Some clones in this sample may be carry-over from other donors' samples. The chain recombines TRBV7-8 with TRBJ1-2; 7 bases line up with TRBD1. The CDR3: CASSLWTGPYGYTF. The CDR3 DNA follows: TGTGCCAGCAGCCTCTGGACAGGCCCCTATGGCTACACCTTC.